These T cell receptor beta chains were read from a single sample in a study of CD8+CD57+ T cells in acquired aplastic anemia. TCRdb reanalysed the reads using MiXCR and keeps one entry per CDR3 protein. This repertoire shows 200,000 to 250,000 distinct CDR3 sequences, roughly 60% found once; its top ten account for 58%. The specimen was sorted CD4+, CD8+, or CD8+CD57+ T cells (not recorded which) from PBMCs. These receptors originate from a human donor with aplastic anemia. Each CDR3 is given with its conserved first and last residue. Fields, in order: clone size, D gene, J gene, V gene, CDR3 length, CDR3 protein, CDR3 DNA. The D gene is left open where the match is weak. Not all rows give a size; the values are once, few, many and, for expanded clones, a class.

abundance: -
d_gene: TRBD1
j_gene: TRBJ2-7
v_gene: TRBV30
len: 15
CDR3aa: CAWSRLGQGYYEQYF
CDR3nt: TGTGCCTGGAGTCGATTGGGACAGGGTTACTACGAGCAGTACTTC

abundance: -
d_gene: TRBD2
j_gene: TRBJ2-1
v_gene: TRBV15
len: 17
CDR3aa: CATSERVLAGGYNEQFF
CDR3nt: TGTGCCACCAGCGAACGAGTACTAGCGGGAGGCTACAATGAGCAGTTCTTC

abundance: few
d_gene: -
j_gene: TRBJ2-3
v_gene: TRBV20-1
len: 14
CDR3aa: CSARHRESTDTQYF
CDR3nt: TGCAGTGCTAGGCACAGGGAATCCACAGATACGCAGTATTTT

abundance: -
d_gene: -
j_gene: TRBJ2-1
v_gene: TRBV19
len: 14
CDR3aa: CASTSGASYNEQFF
CDR3nt: TGTGCCAGTACATCGGGGGCCTCCTACAATGAGCAGTTCTTC

abundance: -
d_gene: -
j_gene: TRBJ2-5
v_gene: TRBV5-6
len: 14
CDR3aa: CASSLGGGGETQYF
CDR3nt: TGTGCCAGCAGCTTGGGGGGTGGGGGGGAGACCCAGTACTTC

abundance: -
d_gene: TRBD1
j_gene: TRBJ2-3
v_gene: TRBV2
len: 15
CDR3aa: CASSPGQANTDTQYF
CDR3nt: TGTGCCAGCAGCCCGGGACAGGCGAACACAGATACGCAGTATTTT

abundance: -
d_gene: TRBD1
j_gene: TRBJ2-1
v_gene: TRBV15
len: 16
CDR3aa: CATSRAGQGRVTEQFF
CDR3nt: TGTGCCACCAGCAGGGCTGGACAGGGAAGGGTTACTGAGCAGTTCTTC

abundance: -
d_gene: -
j_gene: TRBJ2-7
v_gene: TRBV20-1
len: 12
CDR3aa: CSARGLELKQYF
CDR3nt: TGCAGTGCAAGGGGTTTGGAGCTGAAGCAGTACTTC

abundance: -
d_gene: TRBD2
j_gene: TRBJ2-3
v_gene: TRBV7-3
len: 16
CDR3aa: CASSTIAGGKTDTQYF
CDR3nt: TGTGCCAGCAGCACGATAGCGGGGGGGAAGACAGATACGCAGTATTTT

abundance: -
d_gene: TRBD1
j_gene: TRBJ2-2
v_gene: TRBV2
len: 17
CDR3aa: CASSARTGGKNGGELFF
CDR3nt: TGTGCCAGCAGCGCAAGGACAGGGGGCAAGAACGGCGGGGAGCTGTTTTTT

abundance: -
d_gene: -
j_gene: TRBJ2-7
v_gene: TRBV6-6
len: 14
CDR3aa: CASSWSDGTYEQYF
CDR3nt: TGTGCCAGCAGTTGGTCCGACGGGACCTACGAGCAGTACTTC

abundance: -
d_gene: TRBD1
j_gene: TRBJ1-5
v_gene: TRBV7-9
len: 17
CDR3aa: CASSPSRDRGRSQPQHF
CDR3nt: TGTGCCAGCAGCCCTAGCCGGGACAGGGGGCGAAGTCAGCCCCAGCATTTT

abundance: -
d_gene: -
j_gene: TRBJ1-4
v_gene: TRBV24-1
len: 17
CDR3aa: CATSAGAEDTTNEKLFF
CDR3nt: TGTGCCACCAGTGCCGGAGCTGAAGACACAACTAATGAAAAACTGTTTTTT

abundance: few
d_gene: -
j_gene: TRBJ1-2
v_gene: TRBV15
len: 15
CDR3aa: CATSRAGLLNYGYTF
CDR3nt: TGTGCCACCAGCAGGGCAGGACTCCTTAACTATGGCTACACCTTC

abundance: -
d_gene: -
j_gene: TRBJ1-2
v_gene: TRBV10-3
len: 14
CDR3aa: CAISEEWGNYGYTF
CDR3nt: TGTGCCATCAGTGAAGAATGGGGGAACTATGGCTACACCTTC

abundance: -
d_gene: -
j_gene: TRBJ2-7
v_gene: TRBV15
len: 17
CDR3aa: CATSLRLRWEDTYEQYF
CDR3nt: TGTGCCACTTCCTTACGGTTAAGATGGGAGGACACCTACGAGCAGTACTTC

abundance: -
d_gene: TRBD1
j_gene: TRBJ1-6
v_gene: TRBV2
len: 14
CDR3aa: CASTPDRGNSPLHF
CDR3nt: TGTGCCAGCACCCCGGACAGGGGGAATTCACCCCTCCACTTT

abundance: -
d_gene: TRBD1
j_gene: TRBJ1-2
v_gene: TRBV25-1
len: 16
CDR3aa: CASSESSRQGSNGYTF
CDR3nt: TGTGCCAGCAGTGAATCATCCCGACAGGGAAGCAATGGCTACACCTTC

abundance: few
d_gene: -
j_gene: TRBJ2-5
v_gene: TRBV7-7
len: 14
CDR3aa: CASSMSTRALTQYF
CDR3nt: TGTGCTAGCAGCATGTCGACACGAGCGCTGACCCAGTACTTC

abundance: -
d_gene: -
j_gene: TRBJ2-3
v_gene: TRBV9
len: 13
CDR3aa: CASSGNLGDTQYF
CDR3nt: TGTGCCAGCAGCGGCAACTTGGGAGATACGCAGTATTTT

abundance: many
d_gene: -
j_gene: TRBJ2-5
v_gene: TRBV9
len: 14
CDR3aa: CASSPSGTLETQYF
CDR3nt: TGTGCCAGCAGCCCCTCCGGGACCTTAGAGACCCAGTACTTC

abundance: -
d_gene: -
j_gene: TRBJ1-2
v_gene: TRBV20-1
len: 10
CDR3aa: CSAPSYGYTF
CDR3nt: TGCAGTGCTCCTAGCTATGGCTACACCTTC

abundance: few
d_gene: -
j_gene: TRBJ2-3
v_gene: TRBV19
len: 15
CDR3aa: CASSAGLISTDTQYF
CDR3nt: TGTGCCAGTAGCGCGGGACTCATAAGCACAGATACGCAGTATTTT

abundance: -
d_gene: -
j_gene: TRBJ2-1
v_gene: TRBV25-1
len: 13
CDR3aa: CASRGVNGNEQFF
CDR3nt: TGTGCCAGCAGGGGGGTCAACGGCAATGAGCAGTTCTTC

abundance: -
d_gene: TRBD1
j_gene: TRBJ1-2
v_gene: TRBV12-3/TRBV12-4
len: 14
CDR3aa: CASRPTGETYGYTF
CDR3nt: TGTGCCAGCAGACCGACAGGGGAAACCTATGGCTACACCTTC

abundance: -
d_gene: -
j_gene: TRBJ1-3
v_gene: TRBV10-1
len: 14
CDR3aa: CASSEDSSLNTIYF
CDR3nt: TGCGCCAGCAGTGAGGACAGTTCCCTAAACACCATATATTTT

abundance: -
d_gene: -
j_gene: TRBJ2-3
v_gene: TRBV2
len: 15
CDR3aa: CASSEQGLPGDTQYF
CDR3nt: TGTGCCAGCAGTGAACAGGGGCTCCCAGGAGATACGCAGTATTTT

abundance: -
d_gene: -
j_gene: TRBJ2-5
v_gene: TRBV7-9
len: 16
CDR3aa: CASTLGGTSSQETQYF
CDR3nt: TGTGCCAGCACCCTGGGAGGCACATCATCCCAAGAGACCCAGTACTTC

abundance: -
d_gene: -
j_gene: TRBJ1-2
v_gene: TRBV10-3
len: 14
CDR3aa: CAISPPGPSYGYTF
CDR3nt: TGTGCCATCAGTCCCCCGGGACCGAGCTATGGCTACACCTTC

abundance: -
d_gene: -
j_gene: TRBJ2-7
v_gene: TRBV7-9
len: 14
CDR3aa: CASSLSGPRYEQYF
CDR3nt: TGTGCCAGCAGCTTATCTGGACCCCGCTACGAGCAGTACTTC

abundance: -
d_gene: -
j_gene: TRBJ1-1
v_gene: TRBV19
len: 11
CDR3aa: CASSIGPEAFF
CDR3nt: TGTGCCAGTAGTATCGGTCCAGAAGCTTTCTTT

abundance: -
d_gene: TRBD1
j_gene: TRBJ2-7
v_gene: TRBV5-1
len: 16
CDR3aa: CASSELRGQGSYEQYF
CDR3nt: TGCGCCAGCAGCGAACTTCGGGGACAGGGATCCTACGAGCAGTACTTC